This entry features one T cell receptor (beta chain) sequence. Its antigen remains unknown. The sample is drawn from a study of response to subunit inactivated influenza vaccine. TCRdb used MiXCR to reprocess the RT-PCR reads, holding one entry per CDR3 protein. The sample carries some 480,000 distinct CDR3 sequences, over 9.5% recorded once. Germline V CDR1 and CDR2: SGHRS, YFSETQ. CDR3 size: 15 residues. V was clipped by 1 base and J by 5 bases; unmatched bases: 8. Whole-study findings and limits: T cells newly recruited by each seasonal influenza vaccination are few, the authors suggested.

The source material was PBMCs from blood, sampled more than 35 days after vaccination. The chain carries TRBV5-1 and TRBJ2-5; 7 nucleotides agree with TRBD2. The receptor comes from a middle-aged man who received an inactivated influenza vaccine. The CDR3 bases are TGCGCCAGCAGCTTGCGGGGAGGGTCTGGGGAGACCCAGTACTTC. Protein sequence: CASSLRGGSGETQYF.